The TCR beta chain described here comes from a study of early stage breast cancer tumors. Study-level information: Among around 12 ER+/PR+/HER2- tumors, eight were ductal, four lobular. Samples were sequenced at around 10-fold average coverage.

Points on this clone: Its antigen remains unidentified.

Study-wide results and limits: Blood repertoires resembled normal breast more than tumor. Compared with adjacent normal breast tissue, tumors showed roughly 2.4-fold greater T cell density and higher clonality.

The CDR3 runs 14 residues. The germline gives CDR1 SGHTA, CDR2 FQGNSA. V was clipped by 3 bases and J by 3 bases, with 11 bases between them. Profiling relied on immunoSEQ multiplex PCR, and the TCRdb table lists in-frame clones only, not all of them. Here the sample spans tens of thousands of clones, roughly three quarters being singletons. The clonotype comes from a person between 60 and 70 years old with breast cancer. J is TRBJ1-1 and V is TRBV7-2; D is perhaps TRBD1 (6 bases). Sample: blood. The CDR3 region is CASSFGGPHTEAFF. CDR3 DNA: TGTGCCAGCAGCTTCGGGGGGCCCCACACTGAAGCTTTCTTT.